The 14 T cell receptor beta chains given below trace back to one sample, sequenced in a study of shared clonotypes between healthy human individuals. Cells designated naive CD8 were CD45RO-negative and were positively selected for CCR7, with terminally differentiated effector memory CD45RA+ cells excluded. Profiled with immunoSEQ multiplex PCR; TCRdb holds only in-frame clones, not every one. Here the sample spans approximately 2,000,000 clones, 93% being singletons. Input material: naive CD8+ T cells from PBMCs. The receptors shown here come from a man between 18 and 35 years old in good health. Some clones in this sample may be carry-over from other donors' samples.

The chain recombines TRBV9 with TRBJ1-2; D not resolved. Germline CDR1 is SGDLS and CDR2 is YYNGEE. This CDR3 has 13 amino acids. V gave up 2 bases and J gave up 4 bases, with 9 bases separating them. The CDR3 nucleotides read TGTGCCAGCAGCGTGTGGTCAAGCTATGGCTACACCTTC. Translated, it gives CASSVWSSYGYTF.

The chain carries TRBV7-8 and TRBJ2-1; 9 bases align to TRBD1. Germline trimming cut 4 bases from V and 5 bases from J; bases unmatched to any gene: 6. There are 15 residues in the CDR3. Germline V gene sequence: CDR1 SGHVS, CDR2 FQNEAQ. The CDR3 DNA reads TGTGCCAGCAGCTCCCTGGGGACAGGGCACAATGAGCAGTTCTTC. This encodes CASSSLGTGHNEQFF. The full variable domain, in which reference TRBV7-8 and TRBJ2-1 provide the parts outside the CDR3, is GAGVSQSPRYKVAKRGQDVALRCDPISGHVSLFWYQQALGQGPEFLTYFQNEAQLDKSGLPSDRFFAERPEGSVSTLKIQRTQQEDSAVYLCASSSLGTGHNEQFFGPGTRLTVL.

The chain has TRBV29-1 and TRBJ2-7, with 10 bases fitting TRBD1. This CDR3 is 17 amino acids long. The V gene's germline CDR1 is SQVTM and CDR2 ANQGSEA. Trimming removed 1 base from V and 4 bases from J; junction bases left unmatched: 13. CDR3: CSVEGGTGDHRVYEQYF. The CDR3 DNA reads TGCAGCGTTGAAGGAGGGACAGGGGACCACCGCGTTTACGAGCAGTACTTC.

This clone was recorded only once. V usage is TRBV6-1 and J usage is TRBJ1-1, with D maybe TRBD1 (6 bases). V lost 6 bases and J 0 bases, leaving 11 bases between the germline ends. Germline-derived CDR1 and CDR2 are MNHNS and SASEGT. This CDR3 comprises 14 residues. The CDR3 DNA is TGTGCCAGCAGCCCTGGACAGCTGAACACTGAAGCTTTCTTT. It encodes CASSPGQLNTEAFF.

This clone has only one observation. V is TRBV5-5 and J is TRBJ2-7; perhaps TRBD1 as D (5 bases). Looked up from germline, CDR1 is SGHKS and CDR2 is YYEKEE (reference sequence). This CDR3 has 13 amino acids. Deletions cut 0 bases from V and 6 bases from J, with 10 bases between. The CDR3 loop reads CASSLAGRTEQYF. The CDR3 DNA reads as TGTGCCAGCAGCTTGGCAGGGCGTACCGAGCAGTACTTC.

The rearrangement links TRBV19 to TRBJ2-7; no definite D call. The CDR3 length is 14 residues. V lost 9 bases and J 4 bases, leaving 19 bases between the germline ends. Germline V gene sequence: CDR1 LNHDA, CDR2 SQIVND (reference sequence). The CDR3 DNA reads as TGTGCCAGCCGGAGCTCCCTTCGCTCTTACGAGCAGTACTTC. This encodes CASRSSLRSYEQYF.

The chain joins TRBV5-8 to TRBJ1-1; no clear D. Germline lookup yields CDR1 SGHTS and CDR2 YDEGEE. The CDR3 has 12 amino acids. V was shortened by 2 bases and J by 5 bases, with 7 bases between the two germline ends. The CDR3 is CASSLSITEAFF. DNA of the CDR3: TGTGCCAGCAGCTTATCGATTACTGAAGCTTTCTTT.

The chain links TRBV15 to TRBJ1-4; the D is unclear. V was trimmed by 3 bases and J by 2 bases, leaving 10 bases between them. Germline V gene lookup returns CDR1 LNHNV and CDR2 YYDKDF (reference sequence). The CDR3 contains 15 residues. For the CDR3, the DNA is TGTGCCACCAGCAGCGGGGATTGGACTAATGAAAAACTGTTTTTT. Protein: CATSSGDWTNEKLFF.

As regards this clone: The sample holds other DNA sequences that translate to the same CDR3. This sequence joins TRBV9 and TRBJ2-7; 8 bases map to TRBD2. The germline gives CDR1 SGDLS, CDR2 YYNGEE. V was clipped by 4 bases and J by 3 bases; unmatched bases: 6. This CDR3 region has 14 residues. The CDR3 coding sequence is TGTGCCAGCAGCCCGGGGACTAGGAGCTACGAGCAGTACTTC. Translation gives CASSPGTRSYEQYF.

The chain joins TRBV9 to TRBJ1-1; tentatively, D is TRBD1 (6 bases). CDR1 and CDR2 (germline): SGDLS, YYNGEE. Trimming left V 4 bases short and J 2 bases short, with 15 bases between. The CDR3 is made up of 15 amino acids. Here the CDR3 reads CASSPRGQLNTEAFF. CDR3 DNA: TGTGCCAGCAGCCCCCGGGGGCAGCTAAACACTGAAGCTTTCTTT.

This chain uses TRBV13 with TRBJ2-7, with D uncertain. In germline, CDR1 is PRHDT, CDR2 FYEKMQ (reference sequence). With 7 bases removed from V and 2 bases from J, the gap between germline ends came to 12 bases. This CDR3 has 13 amino acids. The CDR3 reads CASNDGTTYEQYF. The CDR3 DNA reads TGTGCCAGCAATGACGGTACTACCTACGAGCAGTACTTC.

This rearrangement joins TRBV7-2 to TRBJ2-7; D uncertain. The CDR3 has 13 residues. Germline V gives CDR1 SGHTA, CDR2 FQGNSA. V was clipped by 0 bases and J by 6 bases, with 9 bases between them. The CDR3 loop reads CASSLAAVREQYF. The CDR3 DNA reads TGTGCCAGCAGCTTAGCGGCAGTCCGCGAGCAGTACTTC.

Worth noting for this clone: Other DNA variants within this sample encode the same CDR3. The chain uses TRBV29-1 and TRBJ2-1; D possibly corresponds to TRBD1 (5 bases). Germline loops: CDR1 SQVTM, CDR2 ANQGSEA. CDR3 length: 12 amino acids. V was trimmed by 7 bases and J by 2 bases, leaving 9 bases between them. The CDR3 here is CSALGPYNEQFF. CDR3 coding DNA: TGCAGCGCTTTGGGGCCCTACAATGAGCAGTTCTTC.

This rearrangement joins TRBV11-2 to TRBJ2-1; TRBD1 matches at 10 bases. J gave up 3 bases and V 3 bases, and 5 bases lay outside the gene matches. From germline, CDR1 is SGHAT and CDR2 FQNNGV. The CDR3 is 16 residues long. This chain's CDR3 is CASSLGTGVVYNEQFF. In DNA, the CDR3 is TGTGCCAGCAGCTTGGGGACAGGGGTTGTCTACAATGAGCAGTTCTTC.